This T cell receptor beta chain is drawn from a study of blood T cell repertoires in COVID-19. Points on this clone: The identical CDR3 is also encoded by other nucleotide sequences in the sample.

Sequencing used immunoSEQ multiplex PCR; TCRdb keeps in-frame clones, though not all of them. The data contain roughly 41,000 clones, around 86% of them singletons. This CDR3 region has 13 residues. The V and J ends lost 0 bases and 8 bases respectively, with 6 bases between them. Germline V gene lookup returns CDR1 SGHRS and CDR2 YFSETQ. Sequenced: peripheral blood. This receptor was identified in a woman over 75 with acute or convalescent COVID-19. The chain is built from TRBV5-1 and TRBJ1-6; D ambiguous. The CDR3 reads CASSLDSDSPLHF. The DNA of the CDR3 is TGCGCCAGCAGCTTGGACTCTGATTCACCCCTCCACTTT. Full variable domain (remainder filled in from reference TRBV5-1 and TRBJ1-6): KAGVTQTPRYLIKTRGQQVTLSCSPISGHRSVSWYQQTPGQGLQFLFEYFSETQRNKGNFPGRFSGRQFSNSRSEMNVSTLELGDSALYLCASSLDSDSPLHFGNGTRLTVT.